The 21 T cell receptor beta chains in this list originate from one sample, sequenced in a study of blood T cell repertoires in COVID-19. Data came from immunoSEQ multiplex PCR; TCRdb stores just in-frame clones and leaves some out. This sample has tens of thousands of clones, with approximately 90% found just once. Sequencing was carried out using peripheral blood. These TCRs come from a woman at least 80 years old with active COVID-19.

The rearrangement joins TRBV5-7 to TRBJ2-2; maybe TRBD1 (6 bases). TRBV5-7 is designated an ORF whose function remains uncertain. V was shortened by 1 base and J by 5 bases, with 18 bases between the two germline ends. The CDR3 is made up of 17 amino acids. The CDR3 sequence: CASSLTGFPWWTGELFF. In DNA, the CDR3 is TGTGCCAGCAGCTTGACAGGGTTCCCGTGGTGGACCGGGGAGCTGTTTTTT.

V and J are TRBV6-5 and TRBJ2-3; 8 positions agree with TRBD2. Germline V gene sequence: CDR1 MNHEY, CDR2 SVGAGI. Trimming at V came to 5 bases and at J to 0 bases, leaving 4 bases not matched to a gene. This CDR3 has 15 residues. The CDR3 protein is CASSPGGASTDTQYF. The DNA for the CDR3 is TGTGCCAGCAGTCCGGGGGGGGCAAGCACAGATACGCAGTATTTT.

The CDR3 loop reads CASSKPPNRANYGYTF. The CDR3 coding sequence is TGTGCCAGCAGCAAGCCCCCGAACAGGGCGAACTATGGCTACACCTTC. This rearrangement joins TRBV21-1 to TRBJ1-2; the table names TRBD1, a call not compared with the DNA. TRBV21-1 is designated a pseudogene. The CDR3 covers 16 residues.

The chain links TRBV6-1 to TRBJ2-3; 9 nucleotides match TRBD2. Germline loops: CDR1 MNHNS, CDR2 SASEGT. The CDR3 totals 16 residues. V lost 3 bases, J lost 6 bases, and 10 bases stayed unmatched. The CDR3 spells CASSDGRGGAVDTQYF. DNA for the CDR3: TGTGCCAGCAGTGACGGGCGCGGGGGGGCCGTGGATACGCAGTATTTT.

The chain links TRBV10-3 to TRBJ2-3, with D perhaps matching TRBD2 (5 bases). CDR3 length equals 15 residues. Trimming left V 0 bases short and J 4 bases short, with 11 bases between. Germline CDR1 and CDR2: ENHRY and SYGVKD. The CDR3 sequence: CAISESFQLADTQYF. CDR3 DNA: TGTGCCATCAGTGAGTCTTTTCAACTAGCAGATACGCAGTATTTT.

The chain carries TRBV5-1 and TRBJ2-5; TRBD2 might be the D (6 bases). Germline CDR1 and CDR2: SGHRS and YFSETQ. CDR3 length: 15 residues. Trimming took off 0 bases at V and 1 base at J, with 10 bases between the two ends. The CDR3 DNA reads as TGCGCCAGCAGCTTGGAGGCTAGCGTCCAAGAGACCCAGTACTTC. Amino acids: CASSLEASVQETQYF.

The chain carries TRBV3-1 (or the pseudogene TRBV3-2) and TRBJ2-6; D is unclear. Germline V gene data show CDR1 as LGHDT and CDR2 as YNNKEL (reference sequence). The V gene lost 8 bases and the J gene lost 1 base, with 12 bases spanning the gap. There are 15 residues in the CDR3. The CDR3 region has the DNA TGTGCCAGCTCGGTCTTAGCTTCTGGGGCCAACGTCCTGACTTTC. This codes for CASSVLASGANVLTF.

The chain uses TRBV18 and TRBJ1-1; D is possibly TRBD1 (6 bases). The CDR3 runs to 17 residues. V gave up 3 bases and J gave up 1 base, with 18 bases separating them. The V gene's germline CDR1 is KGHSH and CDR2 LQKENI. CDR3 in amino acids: CASSPVSIGGRNTEAFF. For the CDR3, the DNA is TGTGCCAGCTCACCGGTTTCTATAGGGGGAAGGAACACTGAAGCTTTCTTT.

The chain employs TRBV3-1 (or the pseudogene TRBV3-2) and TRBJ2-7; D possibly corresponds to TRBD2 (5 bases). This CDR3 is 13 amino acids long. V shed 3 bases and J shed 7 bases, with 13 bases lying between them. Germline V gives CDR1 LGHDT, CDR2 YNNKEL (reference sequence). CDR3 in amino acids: CASSHLGPGEQYF. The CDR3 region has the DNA TGTGCCAGCAGCCATTTAGGCCCGGGGGAGCAGTACTTC.

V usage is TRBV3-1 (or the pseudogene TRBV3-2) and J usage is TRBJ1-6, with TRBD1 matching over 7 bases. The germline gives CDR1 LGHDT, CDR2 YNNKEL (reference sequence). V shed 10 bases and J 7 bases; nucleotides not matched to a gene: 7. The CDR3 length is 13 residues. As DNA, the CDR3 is TGTGCCACCGATCAGGGGGGCAATTCACCCCTCCACTTT. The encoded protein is CATDQGGNSPLHF.

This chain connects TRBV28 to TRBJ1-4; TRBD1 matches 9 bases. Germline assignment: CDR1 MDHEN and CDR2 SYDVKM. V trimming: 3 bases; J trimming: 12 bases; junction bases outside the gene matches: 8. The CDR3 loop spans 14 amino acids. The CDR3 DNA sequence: TGTGCCAGCAGTTTGGACAGGGGCCAACGGGAACTGTTTTTT. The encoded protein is CASSLDRGQRELFF.

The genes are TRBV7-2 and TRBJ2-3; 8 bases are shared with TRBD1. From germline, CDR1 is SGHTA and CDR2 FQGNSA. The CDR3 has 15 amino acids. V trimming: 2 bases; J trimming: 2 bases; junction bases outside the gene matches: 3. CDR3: CASSLRGQDTDTQYF. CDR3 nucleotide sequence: TGTGCCAGCAGCTTACGGGGACAGGACACAGATACGCAGTATTTT.

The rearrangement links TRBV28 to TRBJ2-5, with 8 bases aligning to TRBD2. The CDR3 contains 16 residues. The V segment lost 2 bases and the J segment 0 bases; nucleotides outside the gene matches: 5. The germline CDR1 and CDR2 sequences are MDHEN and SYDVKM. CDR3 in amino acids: CASSLAQRGNQETQYF. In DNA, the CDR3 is TGTGCCAGCAGTTTAGCCCAGCGGGGGAACCAAGAGACCCAGTACTTC.

CDR3 sequence (DNA): TGTGCCAGCAGCGGCGGGACAGCGCCCTGGGAGACCCAGTACTTC. This translates into CASSGGTAPWETQYF. V is TRBV5-4 and J is TRBJ2-5; D perhaps matches TRBD1 (7 bases). Trimming took 4 bases from V and 5 from J, leaving 18 bases between them. There are 15 residues in the CDR3. Germline lookup yields CDR1 SGHNT and CDR2 YYREEE (reference sequence).

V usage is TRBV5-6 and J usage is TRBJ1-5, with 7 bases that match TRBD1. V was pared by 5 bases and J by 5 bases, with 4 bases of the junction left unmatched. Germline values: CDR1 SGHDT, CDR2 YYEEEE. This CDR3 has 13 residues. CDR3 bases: TGTGCCAGCAGTCAACAGGGGCATCAGCCCCAGCATTTT. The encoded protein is CASSQQGHQPQHF. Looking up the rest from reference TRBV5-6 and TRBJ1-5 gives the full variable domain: DAGVTQSPTHLIKTRGQQVTLRCSPKSGHDTVSWYQQALGQGPQFIFQYYEEEERQRGNFPDRFSGHQFPNYSSELNVNALLLGDSALYLCASSQQGHQPQHFGDGTRLSIL.

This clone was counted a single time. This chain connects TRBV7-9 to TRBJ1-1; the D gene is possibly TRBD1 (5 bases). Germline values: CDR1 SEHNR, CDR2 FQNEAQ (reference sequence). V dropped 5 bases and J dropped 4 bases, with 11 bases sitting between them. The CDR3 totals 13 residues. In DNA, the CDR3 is TGTGCCAGCAGCCCCCGCGGGGGCACTGAAGCTTTCTTT. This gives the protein CASSPRGGTEAFF.

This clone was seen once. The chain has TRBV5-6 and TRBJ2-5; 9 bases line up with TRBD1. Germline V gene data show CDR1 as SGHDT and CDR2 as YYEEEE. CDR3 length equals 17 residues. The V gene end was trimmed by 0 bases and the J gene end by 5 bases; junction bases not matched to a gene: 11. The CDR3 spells CASSLERGTGIQETQYF. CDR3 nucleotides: TGTGCCAGCAGCTTGGAACGAGGGACAGGGATTCAGGAGACCCAGTACTTC.

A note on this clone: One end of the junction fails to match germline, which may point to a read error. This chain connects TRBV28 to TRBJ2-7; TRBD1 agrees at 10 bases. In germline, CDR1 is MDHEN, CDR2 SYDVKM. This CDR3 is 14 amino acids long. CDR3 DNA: TGTGCCATCCGAGGTCCGGGACAGGGGTACGTGCAGTACTTC. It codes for CAIRGPGQGYVQYF.

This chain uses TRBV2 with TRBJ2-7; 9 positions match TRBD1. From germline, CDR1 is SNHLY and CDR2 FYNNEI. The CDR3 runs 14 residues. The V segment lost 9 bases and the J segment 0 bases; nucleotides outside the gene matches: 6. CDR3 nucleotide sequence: TGTGCCAGATCGAGGGACAGGGACTCCTACGAGCAGTACTTC. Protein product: CARSRDRDSYEQYF.

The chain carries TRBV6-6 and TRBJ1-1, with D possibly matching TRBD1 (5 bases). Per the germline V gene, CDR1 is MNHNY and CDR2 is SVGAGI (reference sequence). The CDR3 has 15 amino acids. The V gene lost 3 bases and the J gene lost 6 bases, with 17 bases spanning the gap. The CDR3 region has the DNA TGTGCCAGCAGTTATGGCCCCCAGGGTGAGTCTGAAGCTTTCTTT. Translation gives CASSYGPQGESEAFF.

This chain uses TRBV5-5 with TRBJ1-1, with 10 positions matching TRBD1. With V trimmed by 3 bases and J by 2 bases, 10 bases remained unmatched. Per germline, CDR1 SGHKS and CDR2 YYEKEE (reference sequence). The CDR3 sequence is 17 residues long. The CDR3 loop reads CASSSPDRGALNTEAFF. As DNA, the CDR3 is TGTGCCAGCAGCTCACCGGACAGGGGGGCCCTTAACACTGAAGCTTTCTTT.